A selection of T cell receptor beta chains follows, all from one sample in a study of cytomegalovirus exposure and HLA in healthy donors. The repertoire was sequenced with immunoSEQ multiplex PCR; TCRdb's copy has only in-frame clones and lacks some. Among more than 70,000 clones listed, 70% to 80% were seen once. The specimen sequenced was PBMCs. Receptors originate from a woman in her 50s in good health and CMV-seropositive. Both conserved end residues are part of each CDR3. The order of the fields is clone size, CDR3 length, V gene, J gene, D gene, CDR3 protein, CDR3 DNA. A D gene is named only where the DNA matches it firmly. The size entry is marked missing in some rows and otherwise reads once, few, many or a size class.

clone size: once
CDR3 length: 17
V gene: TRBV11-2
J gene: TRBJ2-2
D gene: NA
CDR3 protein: CASRPGTLRLITGELFF
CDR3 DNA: TGTGCCAGCAGACCCGGGACTCTTAGGCTAATCACCGGGGAGCTGTTTTTT

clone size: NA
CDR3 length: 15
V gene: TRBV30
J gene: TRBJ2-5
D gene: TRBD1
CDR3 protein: CAWSGWTGATRTQYF
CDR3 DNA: TGTGCCTGGAGTGGGTGGACAGGGGCCACGAGAACACAGTACTTC

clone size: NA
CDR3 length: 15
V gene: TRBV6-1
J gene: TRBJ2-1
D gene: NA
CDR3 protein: CASSLRLTGNNEQFF
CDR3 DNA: TGTGCCAGCAGTCTTCGCTTGACGGGGAACAATGAGCAGTTCTTC

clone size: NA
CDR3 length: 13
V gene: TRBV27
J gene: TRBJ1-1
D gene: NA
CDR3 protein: CASRTDRNTEAFF
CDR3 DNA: TGTGCCAGCAGAACGGACAGGAACACTGAAGCTTTCTTT

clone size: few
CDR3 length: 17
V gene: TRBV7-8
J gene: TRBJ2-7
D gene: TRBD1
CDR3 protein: CASSLARTGEKFYEQYF
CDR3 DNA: TGTGCCAGCAGCTTAGCGCGGACAGGAGAGAAATTCTACGAGCAGTACTTC

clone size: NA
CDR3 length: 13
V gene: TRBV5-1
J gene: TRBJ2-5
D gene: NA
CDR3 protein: CASSPDAAETQYF
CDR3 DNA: TGCGCCAGCAGCCCGGATGCGGCGGAGACCCAGTACTTC

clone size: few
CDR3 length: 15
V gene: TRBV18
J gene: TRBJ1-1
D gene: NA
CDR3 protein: CASSPPGGRDTEAFF
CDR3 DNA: TGTGCCAGCTCACCACCGGGGGGGAGAGACACTGAAGCTTTCTTT

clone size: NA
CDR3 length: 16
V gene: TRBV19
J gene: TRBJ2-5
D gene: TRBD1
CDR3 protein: CASRKTGGPLGETQYF
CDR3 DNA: TGTGCCAGTAGGAAAACAGGGGGCCCCTTAGGGGAGACCCAGTACTTC

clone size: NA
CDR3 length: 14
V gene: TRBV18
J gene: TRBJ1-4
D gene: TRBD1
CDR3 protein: CASSRTGKNEKLFF
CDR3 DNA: TGTGCCAGCTCACGGACAGGCAAGAATGAAAAACTGTTTTTT

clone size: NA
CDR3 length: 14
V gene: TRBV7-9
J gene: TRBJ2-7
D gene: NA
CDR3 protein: CASSNTGQNYEQYF
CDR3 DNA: TGTGCCAGCAGCAACACCGGACAGAACTACGAGCAGTACTTC

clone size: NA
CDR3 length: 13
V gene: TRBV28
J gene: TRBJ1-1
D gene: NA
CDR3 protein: CASRTASGGTAFF
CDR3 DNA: TGTGCCAGCAGGACAGCTTCTGGGGGCACGGCTTTCTTT

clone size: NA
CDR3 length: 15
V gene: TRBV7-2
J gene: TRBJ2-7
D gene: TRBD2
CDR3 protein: CASSSGLAGGVKQYF
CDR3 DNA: TGTGCCAGCAGCTCAGGACTAGCGGGGGGAGTCAAGCAGTACTTC

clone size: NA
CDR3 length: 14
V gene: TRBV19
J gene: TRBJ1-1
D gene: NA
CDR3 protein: CASSIKGVNTEAFF
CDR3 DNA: TGTGCCAGTAGTATAAAGGGGGTGAACACTGAAGCTTTCTTT

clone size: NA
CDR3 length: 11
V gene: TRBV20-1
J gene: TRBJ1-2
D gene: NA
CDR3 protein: CSARTGSGYTF
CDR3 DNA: TGCAGTGCTAGAACGGGGTCAGGCTACACCTTC

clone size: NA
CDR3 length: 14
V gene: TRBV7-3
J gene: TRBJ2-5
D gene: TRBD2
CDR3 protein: CASSPRGGPGTQYF
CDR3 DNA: TGTGCCAGCAGCCCGCGGGGGGGGCCCGGTACCCAGTACTTC

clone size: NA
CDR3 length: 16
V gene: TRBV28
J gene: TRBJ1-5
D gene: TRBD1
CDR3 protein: CASSVTRDRVGQPQHF
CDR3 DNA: TGTGCCAGCAGTGTCACCCGGGACAGGGTCGGCCAGCCCCAGCATTTT

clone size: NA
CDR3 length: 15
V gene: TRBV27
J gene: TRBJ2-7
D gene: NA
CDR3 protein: CASSPTTGGHVAGEF
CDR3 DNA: TGTGCCAGCAGTCCCACGACAGGGGGCCACGTAGCGGGAGAATTC

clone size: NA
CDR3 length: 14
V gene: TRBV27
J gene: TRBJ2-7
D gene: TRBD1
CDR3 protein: CASSFGQGGYEQYF
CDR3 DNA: TGTGCCAGCAGTTTCGGACAGGGGGGCTACGAGCAGTACTTC

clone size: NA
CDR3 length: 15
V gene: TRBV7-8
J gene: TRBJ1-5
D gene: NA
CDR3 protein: CASSRGGHSNQPQHF
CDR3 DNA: TGTGCCAGCAGCAGGGGGGGCCACAGCAATCAGCCCCAGCATTTT

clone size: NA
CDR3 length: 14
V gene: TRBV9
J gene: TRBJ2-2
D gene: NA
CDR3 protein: CASSSRVYTGELFF
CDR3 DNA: TGTGCCAGCAGCTCACGGGTTTACACCGGGGAGCTGTTTTTT

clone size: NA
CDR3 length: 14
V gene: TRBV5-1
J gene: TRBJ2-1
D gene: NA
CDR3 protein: CASSHPTGNNEQFF
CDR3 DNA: TGCGCCAGCAGCCATCCGACTGGAAACAATGAGCAGTTCTTC

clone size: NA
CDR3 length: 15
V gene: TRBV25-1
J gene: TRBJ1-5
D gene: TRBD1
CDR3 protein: CASSDNRQGDQPQHF
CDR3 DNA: TGTGCCAGCAGTGACAACCGACAGGGGGATCAGCCCCAGCATTTT

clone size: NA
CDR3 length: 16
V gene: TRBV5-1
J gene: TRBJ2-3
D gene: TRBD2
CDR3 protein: CASSPGLAGGSDTQYF
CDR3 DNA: TGCGCCAGCAGTCCTGGACTAGCGGGGGGGTCAGATACGCAGTATTTT